The 21 T cell receptor beta chains reported below all come from one sample, sequenced in a study of T-cell reconstitution after alpha-beta-depleted transplantation in children. Unique molecular identifiers were used in preparing the TCRbeta library. TCRdb reanalysed the PCR reads using MiXCR and keeps one entry per CDR3 protein. The sample lists about 130,000 distinct CDR3 sequences, around 9.8% seen once, with approximately 25% in the top ten. Sequenced here: PBMCs, mostly from graft donor cells, sampled 180 days after TCRalphabeta/CD19-depleted stem cell transplant. The receptor source for this set is a girl under three years old who had a stem cell transplant for combined immunodeficiency, so the T cells may come from the graft donor.

This clonotype was seen a handful of times. The chain is built from TRBV7-2 and TRBJ2-7; the D is unclear. Germline V lookup: CDR1 SGHTA, CDR2 FQGNSA. The CDR3 runs 14 residues. Trimming removed 1 base from V and 2 bases from J, with 9 bases in between. DNA of the CDR3: TGTGCCAGCAGCTTAGGTACAGCCCCCTACGAGCAGTACTTC. It is translated as CASSLGTAPYEQYF.

The CDR3 coding sequence is TGCGCCAGCAGCCAAGATAGGGGGTCCTATAATTCACCCCTCCACTTT. Protein sequence: CASSQDRGSYNSPLHF. V and J are TRBV4-3 and TRBJ1-6; maybe TRBD1 (6 bases). The CDR3 spans 16 residues. The V and J ends lost 0 bases and 1 base respectively, with 7 bases between them. The germline CDR1 and CDR2 sequences are LGHNA and YSLEER.

The J gene is TRBJ1-5, the V gene TRBV20-1; weak D call: TRBD1 (5 bases). The CDR3 has 14 residues. Trimming shortened V by 6 bases and J by 5 bases, and 17 bases separated the two germline ends. Germline CDR1 is DFQATT and CDR2 is SNEGSKA (reference sequence). DNA of the CDR3: TGCAGTGCGGCTACTGACAGAGCCTATCAGCCCCAGCATTTT. Residues: CSAATDRAYQPQHF.

CDR3 region: CASSSGTGGPETQYF. DNA for the CDR3: TGTGCCAGCAGTTCCGGGACAGGGGGCCCAGAGACCCAGTACTTC. This rearrangement joins TRBV28 to TRBJ2-5; 12 positions match TRBD1. The CDR3 extends over 15 amino acids. Germline CDR1 and CDR2: MDHEN and SYDVKM. The V and J ends lost 4 bases and 4 bases, in that order; junction bases with no gene match: 4.

This clonotype was seen a handful of times. This chain connects TRBV4-3 to TRBJ2-1; no firm D call. Germline values: CDR1 LGHNA, CDR2 YSLEER. Deletions cut 0 bases from V and 6 bases from J, with 12 bases between. The CDR3 totals 15 residues. The CDR3: CASSQDAIKGNEQFF. The CDR3 DNA is TGCGCCAGCAGCCAAGATGCAATTAAGGGCAATGAGCAGTTCTTC.

In its sample, this clonotype was seen a few times. The V gene is TRBV20-1, the J gene TRBJ2-7, with 14 bases identical to TRBD2. V lost 5 bases and J lost 3; bases outside the gene matches: 9. Germline CDR1 reads DFQATT; CDR2 reads SNEGSKA (reference sequence). The CDR3 totals 16 residues. The CDR3 DNA sequence: TGCAGTGCTCGGAGACTAGCGGGAGGGAGTCACTACGAGCAGTACTTC. Its protein is CSARRLAGGSHYEQYF.

This clonotype was observed at least ten times. The rearrangement links TRBV20-1 to TRBJ1-5; 7 nucleotides align to TRBD1. V shed 3 bases, J shed 3 bases, and the junction held 5 bases outside the gene matches. The CDR3 length is 14 residues. Germline V CDR1 and CDR2: DFQATT, SNEGSKA (reference sequence). The CDR3 DNA sequence: TGCAGTGCTAGGGGACAGCACTACAATCAGCCCCAGCATTTT. It yields the protein CSARGQHYNQPQHF.

This clonotype turned up a few times. V usage is TRBV12-3 or TRBV12-4 and J usage is TRBJ2-4; D gene uncertain. Trimming took 1 base from V and 3 from J, leaving 13 bases between them. The CDR3 loop spans 16 amino acids. The CDR3 reads CASSLEVLWGKNIQYF. The CDR3, as DNA: TGTGCCAGCAGTTTAGAGGTTCTCTGGGGCAAAAACATTCAGTACTTC.

Only a few counts were recorded for this clonotype. The chain employs TRBV5-6 and TRBJ2-5; TRBD1 matches 7 bases. The CDR3 runs to 16 residues. V gave up 2 bases and J gave up 0 bases; unmatched junction bases: 7. Germline V gives CDR1 SGHDT, CDR2 YYEEEE. The CDR3 is CASSFRVGGNQETQYF. In nucleotides, the CDR3 is TGTGCCAGCAGCTTCAGGGTAGGGGGCAACCAAGAGACCCAGTACTTC. Supplemented by reference TRBV5-6 and TRBJ2-5, the full variable domain reads DAGVTQSPTHLIKTRGQQVTLRCSPKSGHDTVSWYQQALGQGPQFIFQYYEEEERQRGNFPDRFSGHQFPNYSSELNVNALLLGDSALYLCASSFRVGGNQETQYFGPGTRLLVL.

This clonotype has at least ten counts. The genes are TRBV7-9 and TRBJ1-1, with 7 bases fitting TRBD1. V lost 1 base to trimming and J lost 6 bases; unmatched junction nucleotides: 5. The CDR3 has 14 amino acids. Germline assignment: CDR1 SEHNR and CDR2 FQNEAQ (reference sequence). For the CDR3, the DNA is TGTGCCAGCAGCTTAGTTTGGCAGGGGGCTGAAGCTTTCTTT. Its translation is CASSLVWQGAEAFF.

The sample holds a few counts of this clonotype. V is TRBV27 and J is TRBJ1-2, with 8 bases aligning to TRBD1. Germline V gives CDR1 MNHEY, CDR2 SMNVEV (reference sequence). V lost 4 bases to trimming and J lost 10 bases; unmatched junction nucleotides: 11. The CDR3 length is 14 residues. The CDR3 region is CASSSWTGMGDYTF. The CDR3 nucleotides are TGTGCCAGCAGTTCCTGGACAGGGATGGGGGACTACACCTTC.

This clonotype was seen ten or more times. CDR3 DNA: TGTGCCAGCAGTTCCCCCCCCACAGGGCCTGATGAGCAGTTCTTC. Translated: CASSSPPTGPDEQFF. This chain connects TRBV28 to TRBJ2-1, with D maybe TRBD1 (6 bases). The CDR3 has 15 amino acids. Germline values: CDR1 MDHEN, CDR2 SYDVKM. Between the trimmed V and J ends, which lost 4 bases and 8 bases, there was a span of 18 bases.

This clonotype was counted between two and nine times. The genes are TRBV7-2 and TRBJ2-2, with D tentatively TRBD2 (5 bases). Germline CDR1 is SGHTA and CDR2 is FQGNSA. Trimming removed 6 bases from V and 0 bases from J, with 11 bases in between. CDR3 size: 15 residues. CDR3 residues: CASSRGSANTGELFF. The CDR3 DNA is TGTGCCAGCAGTAGAGGGTCCGCGAACACCGGGGAGCTGTTTTTT.

The J gene is TRBJ2-7, the V gene TRBV7-2; 9 nucleotides agree with TRBD1. V shed 2 bases, J shed 4 bases, and the junction held 6 bases outside the gene matches. Germline-derived CDR1 and CDR2 are SGHTA and FQGNSA. The CDR3 sequence is 15 residues long. The CDR3 reads CASSLYTGQGYEQYF. CDR3 nucleotide sequence: TGTGCCAGCAGCTTATACACGGGACAGGGATACGAGCAGTACTTC.

The rearrangement joins TRBV7-6 to TRBJ1-3; 10 bases map to TRBD1. The length of the CDR3 is 15 residues. J was trimmed by 2 bases and V by 5 bases; bases with no gene match: 3. CDR1 SGHVS and CDR2 FNYEAQ come from the germline V gene. The CDR3 DNA follows: TGTGCCAGCAGCCCCGGACAGGGGGCTGGAAACACCATATATTTT. Amino acid sequence: CASSPGQGAGNTIYF.

V and J are TRBV20-1 and TRBJ2-3; perhaps D is TRBD1 or TRBD2 (6 bases each). The germline V gene encodes CDR1 DFQATT and CDR2 SNEGSKA (reference sequence). Trimming shortened V by 0 bases and J by 2 bases, and 9 bases separated the two germline ends. The CDR3 has 14 residues. CDR3 DNA: TGCAGTGCTAGAGACGGGGGCTTCACAGATACGCAGTATTTT. As protein: CSARDGGFTDTQYF.

The V call is TRBV20-1, the J call TRBJ2-3; TRBD1 matches at 8 bases. This CDR3 region has 15 residues. J was trimmed by 2 bases and V by 5 bases; bases with no gene match: 9. Germline V gives CDR1 DFQATT, CDR2 SNEGSKA (reference sequence). This CDR3 is CSAYDPGQVTDTQYF. Written as DNA, the CDR3 is TGCAGTGCTTACGATCCGGGACAGGTCACAGATACGCAGTATTTT.

V gene TRBV11-2 combines with J gene TRBJ1-1; D unclear. The length of the CDR3 is 12 residues. Trimming stripped 3 bases from V and 5 bases from J, with 7 bases between. Germline CDR1 and CDR2: SGHAT and FQNNGV. CDR3 protein: CASSLFGTEAFF. CDR3 nucleotide sequence: TGTGCCAGCAGCTTGTTTGGAACTGAAGCTTTCTTT. Full variable domain (remainder filled in from reference TRBV11-2 and TRBJ1-1): EAGVAQSPRYKIIEKRQSVAFWCNPISGHATLYWYQQILGQGPKLLIQFQNNGVVDDSQLPKDRFSAERLKGVDSTLKIQPAKLEDSAVYLCASSLFGTEAFFGQGTRLTVV.

Notes on this clonotype: At one boundary the junction diverges from the germline segment, which might be a read error. The rearrangement links TRBV18 to TRBJ2-3; D may be TRBD1 (5 bases). Germline lookup yields CDR1 KGHSH and CDR2 LQKENI. The CDR3 loop spans 16 amino acids. The CDR3 region has the DNA TGTGCCAGCTCACCACGGGCAGGGCCGACAACCGATACGCATTATTTT. This sequence encodes CASSPRAGPTTDTHYF.

The rearrangement uses TRBV20-1 and TRBJ2-7; possibly TRBD2 for D (5 bases). V lost 0 bases to trimming and J lost 2 bases, with 11 bases between them. This CDR3 is built from 14 residues. Germline CDR1 reads DFQATT; CDR2 reads SNEGSKA (reference sequence). The CDR3 protein is CSARDRGPTYEQYF. CDR3 nucleotide sequence: TGCAGTGCTAGAGATCGCGGGCCCACCTACGAGCAGTACTTC.

This clonotype showed up just a few times. This chain links TRBV29-1 with TRBJ1-1; D is uncertain. V was pared by 4 bases and J by 7 bases, with 13 bases between. In germline, CDR1 is SQVTM, CDR2 ANQGSEA. The CDR3 spans 12 residues. CDR3 in amino acids: CSVGRAQVEAFF. The DNA of the CDR3 is TGCAGCGTTGGTCGGGCCCAGGTTGAAGCTTTCTTT.